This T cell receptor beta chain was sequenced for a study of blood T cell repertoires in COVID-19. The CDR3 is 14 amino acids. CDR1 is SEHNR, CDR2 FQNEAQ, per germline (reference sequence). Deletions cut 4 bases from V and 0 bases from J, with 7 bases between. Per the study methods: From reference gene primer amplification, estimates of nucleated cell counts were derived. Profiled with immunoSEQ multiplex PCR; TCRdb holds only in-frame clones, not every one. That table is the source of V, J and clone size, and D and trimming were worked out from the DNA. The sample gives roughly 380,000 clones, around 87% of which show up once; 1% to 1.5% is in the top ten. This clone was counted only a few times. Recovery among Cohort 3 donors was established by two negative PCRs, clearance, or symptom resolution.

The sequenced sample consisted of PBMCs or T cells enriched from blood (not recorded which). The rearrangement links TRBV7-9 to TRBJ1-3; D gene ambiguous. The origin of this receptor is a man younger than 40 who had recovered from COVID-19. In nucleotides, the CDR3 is TGTGCCAGCAGCTCGGTTAGCTCTGGAAACACCATATATTTT. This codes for CASSSVSSGNTIYF.